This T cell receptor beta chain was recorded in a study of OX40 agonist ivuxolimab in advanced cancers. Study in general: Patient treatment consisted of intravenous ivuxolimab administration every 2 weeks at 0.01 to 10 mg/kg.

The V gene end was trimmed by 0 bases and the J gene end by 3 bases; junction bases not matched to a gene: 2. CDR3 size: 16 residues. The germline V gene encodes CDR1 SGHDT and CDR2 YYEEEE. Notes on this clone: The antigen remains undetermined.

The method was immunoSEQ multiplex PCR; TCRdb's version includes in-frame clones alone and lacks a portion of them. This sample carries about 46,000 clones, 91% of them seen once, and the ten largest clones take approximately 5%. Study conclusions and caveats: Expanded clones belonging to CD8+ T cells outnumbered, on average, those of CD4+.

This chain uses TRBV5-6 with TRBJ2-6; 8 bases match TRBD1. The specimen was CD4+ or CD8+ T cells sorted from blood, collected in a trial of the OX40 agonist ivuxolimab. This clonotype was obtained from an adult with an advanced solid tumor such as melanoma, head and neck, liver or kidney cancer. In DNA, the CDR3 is TGTGCCAGCAGCTTGGGACAGGGGAGTGGGGCCAACGTCCTGACTTTC. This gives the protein CASSLGQGSGANVLTF. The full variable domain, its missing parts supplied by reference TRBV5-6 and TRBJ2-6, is DAGVTQSPTHLIKTRGQQVTLRCSPKSGHDTVSWYQQALGQGPQFIFQYYEEEERQRGNFPDRFSGHQFPNYSSELNVNALLLGDSALYLCASSLGQGSGANVLTFGAGSRLTVL.